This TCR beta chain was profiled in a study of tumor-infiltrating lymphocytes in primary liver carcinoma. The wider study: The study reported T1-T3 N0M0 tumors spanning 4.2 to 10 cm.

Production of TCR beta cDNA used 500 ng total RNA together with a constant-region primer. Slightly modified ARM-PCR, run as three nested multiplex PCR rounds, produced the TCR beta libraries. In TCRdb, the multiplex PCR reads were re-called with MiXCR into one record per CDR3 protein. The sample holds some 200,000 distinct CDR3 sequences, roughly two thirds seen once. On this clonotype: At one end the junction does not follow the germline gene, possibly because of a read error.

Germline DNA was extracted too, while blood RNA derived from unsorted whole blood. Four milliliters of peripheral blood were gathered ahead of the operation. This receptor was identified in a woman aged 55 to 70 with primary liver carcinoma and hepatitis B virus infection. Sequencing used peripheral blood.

The chain's CDR3 is CANSGGGSYNEQFF. DNA of the CDR3: TGTGCCAACAGTGGGGGAGGCTCCTACAATGAGCAGTTCTTC. The chain uses TRBV6-1 and TRBJ2-1, with D possibly TRBD2 on 6 matching bases. This CDR3 has 14 residues. CDR1 is MNHNS and CDR2 is SASEGT in the germline V gene.